Shown below are 18 T cell receptor beta chains from a single sample sequenced in a study of T-cell memory formation after mild COVID-19. TCRdb re-analysed the 5' RACE reads in MiXCR, keeping a single row per CDR3 protein. The sample lists 250,000 or so distinct CDR3 sequences, roughly 10% occurring once. The sample consisted of PBMCs or a T cell subset sorted from them (not recorded which). The origin of the receptors is a man aged 18 to 35 who had mild COVID-19 (a few samples of this study predate the infection). Cell type and time point are not known.

V usage is TRBV7-9 and J usage is TRBJ2-5; unclear D gene. CDR3 length: 14 amino acids. Between the trimmed V and J ends, which lost 4 bases and 2 bases, there was a span of 11 bases. Germline V gene sequence: CDR1 SEHNR, CDR2 FQNEAQ (reference sequence). CDR3 in amino acids: CASSSLSQQETQYF. CDR3 DNA sequence: TGTGCCAGCAGCTCCCTGTCCCAACAAGAGACCCAGTACTTC.

The chain employs TRBV5-1 and TRBJ2-3, with a possible D match to TRBD1 (5 bases). The length of the CDR3 is 14 residues. Germline CDR1 and CDR2: SGHRS and YFSETQ. V gave up 0 bases and J gave up 2 bases, with 7 bases separating them. In DNA, the CDR3 is TGCGCCAGCAGCTTGGGGGGCTTCACAGATACGCAGTATTTT. This codes for CASSLGGFTDTQYF.

This clonotype was recorded a few times. This chain connects TRBV25-1 to TRBJ2-2; either TRBD1 or TRBD2 may fit D (5 bases each). V was trimmed by 4 bases and J by 5 bases, leaving 20 bases between them. Germline CDR1 reads MGHDK; CDR2 reads SYGVNS. The CDR3 spans 17 residues. The CDR3 region is CASSGFETGTVTGELFF. CDR3 DNA: TGTGCCAGCAGTGGGTTTGAAACGGGGACCGTTACCGGGGAGCTGTTTTTT. Supplemented by reference TRBV25-1 and TRBJ2-2, the full variable domain reads EADIYQTPRYLVIGTGKKITLECSQTMGHDKMYWYQQDPGMELHLIHYSYGVNSTEKGDLSSESTVSRIRTEHFPLTLESARPSHTSQYLCASSGFETGTVTGELFFGEGSRLTVL.

This chain uses TRBV2 with TRBJ1-4; D gene uncertain. The CDR3 is made up of 14 amino acids. In germline, CDR1 is SNHLY, CDR2 FYNNEI. Trimming shortened V by 4 bases and J by 4 bases, and 10 bases separated the two germline ends. The CDR3 sequence is CASSGPDGNEKLFF. The CDR3 nucleotides are TGTGCCAGCAGTGGACCAGACGGTAATGAAAAACTGTTTTTT.

This clonotype turned up a few times. The CDR3 sequence is CASSVGGGSDTQYF. The DNA of the CDR3 is TGTGCCAGCAGCGTCGGCGGGGGGTCAGATACGCAGTATTTT. The chain combines TRBV9 with TRBJ2-3; 8 bases line up with TRBD2. The CDR3 is 14 amino acids. Trimming took 2 bases from V and 4 from J; bases not matched to a gene: 3. Looked up from germline, CDR1 is SGDLS and CDR2 is YYNGEE.

V and J are TRBV4-2 and TRBJ2-3, with 7 bases that match TRBD2. V shed 1 base and J 10 bases; nucleotides not matched to a gene: 11. Looked up from germline, CDR1 is LGHNA and CDR2 is YNFKEQ. CDR3 length: 15 residues. The CDR3 is CASSQGASSGSSQYF. DNA for the CDR3: TGTGCCAGCAGCCAAGGTGCGTCTAGCGGCTCGTCGCAGTATTTT.

Details on this clonotype: Mismatch with germline at one junction end may stem from a read error. J is TRBJ1-6 and V is TRBV4-2; D may be TRBD1 (5 bases). This CDR3 has 14 amino acids. Germline assignment: CDR1 LGHNA and CDR2 YNFKEQ. Here the CDR3 reads CASSDTGRSSTLHF. In nucleotides, the CDR3 is TGTGCCAGCAGCGATACGGGACGTAGTTCAACCCTCCACTTT.

The genes are TRBV18 and TRBJ2-5; 7 bases agree with TRBD1. V trimming: 3 bases; J trimming: 7 bases; junction bases outside the gene matches: 14. This CDR3 region has 16 residues. Per the germline V gene, CDR1 is KGHSH and CDR2 is LQKENI. The DNA of the CDR3 is TGTGCCAGCTCACCGAGTTCAACAGGGGCCTTGGGGACCCAGTACTTC. Its translation is CASSPSSTGALGTQYF.

This chain uses TRBV4-1 with TRBJ2-4; D not certain. CDR3 length: 14 amino acids. The germline gives CDR1 MGHRA, CDR2 YSYEKL. Trimming cost V 2 bases and J 0 bases, with 5 bases left between them. The DNA for the CDR3 is TGCGCCAGCAGCCAACCCATAGCCAAAAACATTCAGTACTTC. Translation gives CASSQPIAKNIQYF.

In this sample, this clonotype turned up a few times. The chain's CDR3 is CASSPGTGNEKLFF. The CDR3 bases are TGTGCCAGCAGTCCCGGGACAGGGAATGAAAAACTGTTTTTT. The rearrangement joins TRBV12-3 or TRBV12-4 to TRBJ1-4, with 9 bases aligning to TRBD1. J was trimmed by 5 bases and V by 5 bases; bases with no gene match: 3. CDR3 size: 14 residues.

This clonotype showed up just a few times. V gene TRBV24-1 combines with J gene TRBJ2-3, with 9 bases identical to TRBD2. The trim removed 5 bases at V and 5 bases at J, leaving 10 bases unmatched. Germline CDR1 and CDR2: KGHDR and SFDVKD. CDR3 length: 16 amino acids. DNA for the CDR3: TGTGCCACCAGTGGAGGCGGCGCGGGGGGGATAGATACGCAGTATTTT. Protein sequence: CATSGGGAGGIDTQYF.

The chain links TRBV4-3 to TRBJ1-4; the D gene is possibly TRBD1 (5 bases). Germline lookup yields CDR1 LGHNA and CDR2 YSLEER. The CDR3 covers 23 residues. Trimming pared 0 bases from V and 5 bases from J, leaving 34 bases between. The CDR3 nucleotides read TGCGCCAGCAGCCAAGATGCGGAGATTAGGGGACGGCTAGGGGTAAGATCGAATGAAAAACTGTTTTTT. Translating it yields CASSQDAEIRGRLGVRSNEKLFF.

CDR3 loop: CASGGTSGGIPDTQYF. The CDR3 coding sequence is TGTGCCAGCGGGGGGACTAGCGGGGGGATACCAGATACGCAGTATTTT. The rearrangement links TRBV27 to TRBJ2-3, with 15 nucleotides matching TRBD2. The germline CDR1 and CDR2 sequences are MNHEY and SMNVEV (reference sequence). The CDR3 has 16 residues. V shed 8 bases and J 4 bases; nucleotides not matched to a gene: 7.

The chain has TRBV5-1 and TRBJ2-7; TRBD2 matches 8 bases. The CDR3 totals 14 residues. J was trimmed by 1 base and V by 0 bases; bases with no gene match: 0. Germline V gene lookup returns CDR1 SGHRS and CDR2 YFSETQ. The CDR3 DNA follows: TGCGCCAGCAGCTTGGTAGCGGGGTCCTACGAGCAGTACTTC. Translated: CASSLVAGSYEQYF. The entire variable domain, with the rest obtained from reference TRBV5-1 and TRBJ2-7, is as follows: KAGVTQTPRYLIKTRGQQVTLSCSPISGHRSVSWYQQTPGQGLQFLFEYFSETQRNKGNFPGRFSGRQFSNSRSEMNVSTLELGDSALYLCASSLVAGSYEQYFGPGTRLTVT.

This clonotype was seen only a few times. The chain combines TRBV7-6 with TRBJ2-7, with 11 bases matching TRBD2. Germline V CDR1 and CDR2: SGHVS, FNYEAQ. The CDR3 has 16 residues. Trimming at V came to 4 bases and at J to 3 bases, leaving 8 bases not matched to a gene. The CDR3 spells CASSSKLAGAHYEQYV. CDR3 DNA: TGTGCCAGCAGCTCCAAACTAGCGGGGGCTCACTACGAGCAGTACGTC.

This chain connects TRBV29-1 to TRBJ1-2; TRBD1 is a possible D gene (6 bases). The CDR3 runs to 12 residues. Germline CDR1 SQVTM, CDR2 ANQGSEA. V was pared by 7 bases and J by 8 bases, with 17 bases between. The CDR3 nucleotides are TGCAGCGCTCGGCTGGGGGCTGTGGGCTACACCTTC. It translates to CSARLGAVGYTF. Full variable domain (rest looked up from reference TRBV29-1 and TRBJ1-2): SAVISQKPSRDICQRGTSLTIQCQVDSQVTMMFWYRQQPGQSLTLIATANQGSEATYESGFVIDKFPISRPNLTFSTLTVSNMSPEDSSIYLCSARLGAVGYTFGSGTRLTVV.

This clonotype showed up just a few times. The chain is built from TRBV5-6 and TRBJ2-7, with a tentative D call TRBD1 (5 bases). CDR1 is SGHDT and CDR2 is YYEEEE in the germline V gene. The CDR3 length is 11 residues. CDR3 region: CASSASEAGPV. The CDR3, as DNA: TGTGCCAGCAGCGCGAGCGAAGCAGGGCCCGTC.

This clonotype showed up just a few times. The chain carries TRBV12-3 or TRBV12-4 and TRBJ1-6; the D gene is possibly TRBD1 (5 bases). The CDR3 covers 15 residues. V dropped 7 bases and J dropped 4 bases, with 14 bases sitting between them. The CDR3 DNA is TGTGCCAGCATGGGTTCAGGGAGATATAATTCACCCCTCCACTTT. It translates to CASMGSGRYNSPLHF.